The rows below give T cell receptor beta chains drawn from one sample of a study of Ad26.COV2.S vaccination and SARS-CoV-2 variants. Using immunoSEQ multiplex PCR, the repertoire was profiled, and TCRdb retains in-frame clones only, with some absent. The sample includes over 450,000 clones, about nine tenths of them seen just once. The sequencing used peripheral blood, collected in a trial of Ad26.COV2.S vaccine versus placebo. These receptors were taken from a person aged 18-60 years who received the Ad26.COV2.S COVID-19 vaccine or a placebo. Both conserved end residues are part of each CDR3. The order of the fields is V gene, D gene, clone size, J gene, CDR3 protein, CDR3 DNA. D genes are given only for firm matches. Only some rows state a clone size, as once, few, many or a class for expanded clones.

>TRBV19|-|-|TRBJ2-7
CASSASTGTGTYEQYF
TGTGCCAGTAGCGCCTCAACCGGGACGGGGACCTACGAGCAGTACTTC
>TRBV2|TRBD2|-|TRBJ2-5
CASPGTSGGAGTQYF
TGTGCCAGCCCCGGGACTAGCGGGGGGGCCGGGACCCAGTACTTC
>TRBV28|-|few|TRBJ2-7
CASSSGPTYEQYF
TGTGCCAGCAGTTCAGGACCCACCTACGAGCAGTACTTC
>TRBV28|-|-|TRBJ1-4
CASSTQGGEKLFF
TGTGCCAGCAGTACGCAGGGTGGGGAAAAACTGTTTTTT
>TRBV4-2|-|-|TRBJ1-2
CASSQDVTGIGGYTF
TGTGCCAGCAGCCAAGATGTAACGGGGATAGGTGGCTACACCTTC
>TRBV27|-|-|TRBJ1-5
CASGDSWEPQHF
TGTGCCAGCGGTGATAGCTGGGAGCCCCAGCATTTT
>TRBV28|TRBD1|-|TRBJ1-6
CASSRTGLSYNSPLHF
TGTGCCAGCAGCCGGACAGGGCTCTCCTATAATTCACCCCTCCACTTT
>TRBV5-1|TRBD1|-|TRBJ1-6
CASSRTGDLNSPLHF
TGCGCCAGCAGCCGGACAGGGGATCTCAATTCACCCCTCCACTTT
>TRBV6-6|-|-|TRBJ1-1
CASSYGPKTTTEAFF
TGTGCCAGCAGTTACGGTCCGAAAACGACCACTGAAGCTTTCTTT
>TRBV3-1/TRBV3-2|-|-|TRBJ2-5
CASSQGTAQETQYF
TGTGCCAGCAGCCAAGGAACGGCCCAAGAGACCCAGTACTTC
>TRBV5-1|-|-|TRBJ2-1
CASSLGSYNEQFF
TGCGCCAGCAGCCTCGGCTCCTACAATGAGCAGTTCTTC
>TRBV6-5|-|-|TRBJ1-3
CATQGISSGNTIYF
TGTGCCACCCAGGGGATTAGCTCTGGAAACACCATATATTTT
>TRBV19|TRBD1|once|TRBJ1-5
CASSENRGWGSLNSNQPQHF
TGTGCCAGTAGTGAGAACAGGGGATGGGGCTCACTAAATAGCAATCAGCCCCAGCATTTT
>TRBV24-1|-|-|TRBJ2-3
CATSGGPTDTQYF
TGTGCCACCAGTGGAGGTCCCACAGATACGCAGTATTTT
>TRBV5-6|TRBD1|-|TRBJ1-5
CASTERGGQVGYYQPQHF
TGTGCCAGCACCGAACGAGGGGGACAGGTCGGTTATTATCAGCCCCAGCATTTT
>TRBV19|-|once|TRBJ2-1
CASSTGTLYNEQFF
TGTGCCAGTAGTACCGGGACTCTTTACAATGAGCAGTTCTTC
>TRBV7-9|-|-|TRBJ2-3
CASSPRGPDTQYF
TGTGCCAGCAGCCCCCGCGGTCCGGATACGCAGTATTTT
>TRBV27|-|-|TRBJ2-7
CASSPGAGERPYEQYF
TGTGCCAGCAGCCCCGGGGCAGGGGAACGTCCATACGAGCAGTACTTC
>TRBV27|-|-|TRBJ1-2
CASSLDLSGHGYTF
TGTGCCAGCAGTTTAGACCTCTCAGGACATGGCTACACCTTC
>TRBV14|TRBD2|-|TRBJ2-1
CASSQGIMPIYGGLAGRSEQFF
TGTGCCAGCAGCCAAGGCATCATGCCGATCTACGGGGGACTAGCGGGAAGGAGTGAGCAGTTCTTC
>TRBV2|-|-|TRBJ1-6
CASSLGTYNSPLHF
TGTGCCAGCAGTTTAGGGACCTATAATTCACCCCTCCACTTT
>TRBV4-3|-|-|TRBJ1-2
CASSHGPNYGYTF
TGCGCCAGCAGCCATGGTCCTAACTATGGCTACACCTTC
>TRBV9|-|-|TRBJ1-4
CASSVDGGPDEKLFF
TGTGCCAGCAGCGTAGACGGGGGGCCGGATGAAAAACTGTTTTTT
>TRBV13|-|-|TRBJ1-5
CASSLGQNQPQHF
TGTGCCAGCAGCTTAGGACAGAATCAGCCCCAGCATTTT
>TRBV30|-|once|TRBJ1-1
CAWSFLNTEAFF
TGTGCCTGGAGTTTCCTGAACACTGAAGCTTTCTTT
>TRBV5-1|-|-|TRBJ2-1
CASSNTRFNEQFF
TGCGCCAGCAGCAATACTAGGTTCAATGAGCAGTTCTTC
>TRBV28|TRBD1|-|TRBJ2-1
CAYGQAANEQFF
TGTGCCTATGGACAGGCCGCCAATGAGCAGTTCTTC
>TRBV7-8|-|-|TRBJ2-2
CASSSRRDTGELFF
TGTGCCAGCAGCTCGAGACGAGACACCGGGGAGCTGTTTTTT
>TRBV25-1|TRBD1|-|TRBJ1-2
CASSTGDYGYTF
TGTGCCAGCAGCACAGGGGACTATGGCTACACCTTC
>TRBV23-1|-|-|TRBJ2-5
CASSQNRGQETQYF
TGCGCCAGCAGTCAGAATCGGGGACAAGAGACCCAGTACTTC
>TRBV7-6|-|-|TRBJ2-7
CASSLELSRTYEQYF
TGTGCCAGCAGCTTAGAACTATCCCGCACCTACGAGCAGTACTTC
>TRBV2|-|-|TRBJ2-7
CASSEVEFGEQYF
TGTGCCAGCAGTGAAGTGGAGTTTGGCGAGCAGTACTTC
>TRBV28|TRBD2|-|TRBJ2-5
CASSLTPHSGSEETQYF
TGTGCCAGCTCTCTTACTCCCCACAGCGGGAGCGAAGAGACCCAGTACTTC
>TRBV18|TRBD1|once|TRBJ1-6
CASSQQGARDNSPLHF
TGTGCCAGCTCGCAACAGGGGGCGCGGGATAATTCACCCCTCCACTTT
>TRBV30|-|-|TRBJ2-5
CAWETTYTKRRMSQYF
TGTGCCTGGGAAACGACATATACCAAGAGAAGAATGAGCCAGTACTTC
>TRBV5-1|-|once|TRBJ1-3
CASSLWQASSGNTIYF
TGCGCCAGCAGCTTGTGGCAGGCTAGCTCTGGAAACACCATATATTTT
>TRBV5-1|-|-|TRBJ2-2
CASSLDRGDTGELFF
TGCGCCAGCAGCTTGGATAGGGGTGACACCGGGGAGCTGTTTTTT
>TRBV6-5|-|-|TRBJ1-6
CASSYSKHLLNSPLHF
TGTGCCAGCAGTTACTCGAAGCATTTACTTAATTCACCCCTCCACTTT
>TRBV6-5|-|-|TRBJ2-3
CASREVGQAPDTQYF
TGTGCCAGCAGGGAGGTCGGGCAGGCCCCAGATACGCAGTATTTT
>TRBV14|TRBD1|-|TRBJ2-5
CASSPRQGRETQYF
TGTGCCAGCAGCCCGCGACAGGGGCGAGAGACCCAGTACTTC
>TRBV20-1|TRBD2|-|TRBJ2-3
CSASRPSGNPNRADTQYF
TGCAGTGCTAGTCGTCCTAGCGGGAATCCCAATCGGGCAGATACGCAGTATTTT
>TRBV15|TRBD1|-|TRBJ2-3
CATSREQGISTDTQYF
TGTGCCACCAGCAGGGAACAGGGGATAAGCACAGATACGCAGTATTTT
>TRBV19|TRBD1|once|TRBJ2-7
CASRGQRGGEQYF
TGTGCCAGTAGGGGACAGAGGGGCGGCGAGCAGTACTTC
>TRBV28|-|-|TRBJ1-1
CASSHVEAFF
TGTGCCAGCAGTCACGTTGAAGCTTTCTTT
>TRBV6-5|-|once|TRBJ1-1
CASSQTGLGIF
TGTGCCAGCAGTCAGACAGGTCTCGGAATCTTT
>TRBV2|-|-|TRBJ2-7
CASSEDEPEQYF
TGTGCCAGCAGTGAAGACGAACCCGAGCAGTACTTC
>TRBV7-2|-|-|TRBJ1-4
CASSRGGEKLFF
TGTGCCAGCAGCCGGGGGGGCGAAAAACTGTTTTTT
>TRBV28|TRBD1|-|TRBJ1-3
CASSLRGLYRVKGSSGNTIYF
TGTGCCAGCAGTCTGAGGGGGCTCTACAGGGTTAAGGGAAGCTCTGGAAACACCATATATTTT
>TRBV30|TRBD2|-|TRBJ2-1
CVGTSYNEQFF
TGTGTCGGGACTAGCTACAATGAGCAGTTCTTC
>TRBV7-9|-|once|TRBJ2-3
CASSQIGWAEGNTDTQYF
TGTGCCAGCAGCCAAATCGGGTGGGCCGAGGGGAACACAGATACGCAGTATTTT